Below are 19 T cell receptor beta chains sequenced from a single sample in a study of CD8 T cells in Susac syndrome. Reverse transcription of roughly 0.5 to 1 ug RNA used random hexamers. MiXCR was run by TCRdb on the immunoSEQ multiplex PCR reads, yielding one entry per CDR3 protein. Of over 350,000 distinct CDR3 sequences in the sample, more than 80% are singletons; the top ten hold more than 0.09%. Sequencing was done on a sample of CD8+ T cells from PBMCs. The receptors were gathered from a human donor with multiple sclerosis.

V gene TRBV11-1 combines with J gene TRBJ2-1, with 10 nucleotides matching TRBD2. Germline values: CDR1 SGHAT, CDR2 FQDESV (reference sequence). The CDR3 has 15 amino acids. J lost 6 bases, V lost 8 bases, and 10 bases had no gene match. CDR3: CASAQGTSAANEQFF. The CDR3 DNA is TGTGCCAGCGCACAGGGGACTAGCGCCGCCAATGAGCAGTTCTTC. Full variable domain (remainder filled in from reference TRBV11-1 and TRBJ2-1): EAEVAQSPRYKITEKSQAVAFWCDPISGHATLYWYRQILGQGPELLVQFQDESVVDDSQLPKDRFSAERLKGVDSTLKIQPAELGDSAMYLCASAQGTSAANEQFFGPGTRLTVL.

The V gene is TRBV13, the J gene TRBJ1-2; 8 nucleotides match TRBD1. J was trimmed by 4 bases and V by 0 bases; bases with no gene match: 16. The CDR3 runs to 19 residues. CDR1 PRHDT and CDR2 FYEKMQ come from the germline V gene (reference sequence). CDR3 nucleotide sequence: TGTGCCAGCAGCTTAGGCAGTCGACAGGGGATCGTGGTAGGCTATGGCTACACCTTC. It encodes CASSLGSRQGIVVGYGYTF.

V and J are TRBV19 and TRBJ1-5, with 9 bases matching TRBD1. J gave up 7 bases and V 3 bases, and 7 bases lay outside the gene matches. Germline V CDR1 and CDR2: LNHDA, SQIVND (reference sequence). CDR3 length: 15 amino acids. The CDR3 sequence is CASSITGGEGQPQHF. CDR3 nucleotides: TGTGCCAGTAGTATTACAGGGGGCGAAGGGCAGCCCCAGCATTTT.

J is TRBJ1-3 and V is TRBV6-6; tentatively, D is TRBD1 (6 bases). Germline CDR1 is MNHNY and CDR2 is SVGAGI (reference sequence). This CDR3 region has 15 residues. V dropped 4 bases and J dropped 8 bases, with 18 bases sitting between them. This CDR3 is CASSFLTTGSDTIYF. CDR3 DNA: TGTGCCAGCAGTTTCCTCACTACAGGGTCAGACACCATATATTTT.

The chain joins TRBV20-1 to TRBJ1-2; 7 bases map to TRBD1. This CDR3 spans 15 amino acids. CDR1 is DFQATT, CDR2 SNEGSKA, per germline (reference sequence). V shed 6 bases and J 2 bases; nucleotides not matched to a gene: 12. The CDR3 here is CSAKRDREINYGYTF. The CDR3 DNA is TGCAGTGCAAAACGTGACAGGGAGATCAACTATGGCTACACCTTC.

The J gene is TRBJ2-3, the V gene TRBV11-2, with D unresolved. CDR1 is SGHAT and CDR2 is FQNNGV in the germline V gene. There are 16 residues in the CDR3. V was clipped by 4 bases and J by 2 bases, with 16 bases between them. The CDR3 sequence: CASSSPYDRATDTQYF. Here the CDR3 DNA reads TGTGCCAGCAGCTCACCCTACGACCGTGCCACAGATACGCAGTATTTT.

The chain couples TRBV25-1 to TRBJ2-7; a weak D match, TRBD1 (6 bases). Trimming cost V 0 bases and J 6 bases, with 9 bases left between them. The CDR3 runs 13 residues. Germline assignment: CDR1 MGHDK and CDR2 SYGVNS. The CDR3: CASSEYVRGEQYF. CDR3 nucleotides: TGTGCCAGCAGTGAATATGTCAGGGGCGAGCAGTACTTC.

The chain has TRBV6-5 and TRBJ2-1; the match to TRBD1 covers 8 bases. V lost 2 bases to trimming and J lost 9 bases; unmatched junction nucleotides: 6. The length of the CDR3 is 14 residues. Germline lookup yields CDR1 MNHEY and CDR2 SVGAGI. This CDR3 is CASSYGQGTGEQFF. The CDR3 DNA reads TGTGCCAGCAGTTACGGGCAGGGGACAGGTGAGCAGTTCTTC.

The chain couples TRBV28 to TRBJ2-7; TRBD1 aligns across 8 bases. This CDR3 comprises 15 residues. The trim removed 3 bases at V and 1 base at J, leaving 5 bases unmatched. Germline loops: CDR1 MDHEN, CDR2 SYDVKM. For the CDR3, the DNA is TGTGCCAGCAGTTTGACAGGGGTTATGTCCTACGAGCAGTACTTC. This codes for CASSLTGVMSYEQYF.

The V and J genes are TRBV19 and TRBJ2-5, with a weak D call TRBD2 (5 bases). The CDR3 is made up of 15 amino acids. Trimming took 5 bases from V and 5 from J, leaving 18 bases between them. The germline CDR1 and CDR2 sequences are LNHDA and SQIVND (reference sequence). Here the CDR3 reads CASSEGSRLRETQYF. As DNA, the CDR3 is TGTGCCAGTAGTGAGGGATCCCGCCTCCGGGAGACCCAGTACTTC.

CDR3 loop: CASSMDWNYEQYF. DNA for the CDR3: TGTGCCAGTAGTATGGACTGGAACTACGAGCAGTACTTC. V usage is TRBV19 and J usage is TRBJ2-7; D perhaps matches TRBD2 (5 bases). V gave up 3 bases and J gave up 3 bases, with 9 bases separating them. CDR1 and CDR2 (germline): LNHDA, SQIVND (reference sequence). The CDR3 has 13 residues.

The V call is TRBV4-1, the J call TRBJ1-1; no reliable D call. The CDR3 loop spans 13 amino acids. Trimming stripped 1 base from V and 7 bases from J, with 10 bases between. CDR1 is MGHRA, CDR2 YSYEKL, per germline. CDR3 in amino acids: CASSQAIGLEAFF. As DNA, the CDR3 is TGCGCCAGCAGCCAAGCGATAGGTCTTGAAGCTTTCTTT.

This chain connects TRBV5-1 to TRBJ1-1, with 9 positions matching TRBD1. CDR3 length: 12 residues. The V segment lost 6 bases and the J segment 7 bases; nucleotides outside the gene matches: 4. Germline values: CDR1 SGHRS, CDR2 YFSETQ. The CDR3 DNA reads TGCGCCAGCATCGGGACAGGGAGTGAAGCTTTCTTT. Its protein is CASIGTGSEAFF.

This chain joins TRBV27 and TRBJ1-6; 8 bases line up with TRBD1. Germline CDR1 MNHEY, CDR2 SMNVEV (reference sequence). Trimming cost V 5 bases and J 1 base; bases outside gene matches: 7. There are 17 residues in the CDR3. In nucleotides, the CDR3 is TGTGCCAGCAGTCCGGGCAGGGGGCAGTCCTATAATTCACCCCTCCACTTT. This gives the protein CASSPGRGQSYNSPLHF.

V gene TRBV9 combines with J gene TRBJ1-1, with D unclear. There are 14 residues in the CDR3. The V and J ends lost 4 bases and 7 bases respectively, with 17 bases between them. Germline loops: CDR1 SGDLS, CDR2 YYNGEE. The CDR3 nucleotides read TGTGCCAGCAGCAAAGGCGTGGAGGACTTTGAAGCTTTCTTT. It translates to CASSKGVEDFEAFF.

The chain uses TRBV28 and TRBJ1-5, with D perhaps TRBD1 (6 bases). The germline CDR1 and CDR2 sequences are MDHEN and SYDVKM. The CDR3 covers 16 residues. The V end was cut by 2 bases, the J end by 2 bases, with 13 bases between. The CDR3 sequence is CASSLRTVSRNQPQHF. For the CDR3, the DNA is TGTGCCAGCAGTTTACGGACAGTTTCCCGCAATCAGCCCCAGCATTTT.

This chain joins TRBV19 and TRBJ1-2, with D unresolved. CDR1 and CDR2 from the germline V gene are LNHDA and SQIVND (reference sequence). The CDR3 has 13 residues. The ends were cut back, 4 bases at V and 4 bases at J, with 10 bases in the middle. This CDR3 is CASSTTVSYGYTF. Here the CDR3 DNA reads TGTGCCAGTAGTACGACGGTCAGCTATGGCTACACCTTC.

Here the CDR3 DNA reads TGTGCCATCAGTGTTCCCACTAGCGGGGCCAACAATGAGCAGTTCTTC. Residues: CAISVPTSGANNEQFF. This chain joins TRBV10-3 and TRBJ2-1; 10 bases line up with TRBD2. This CDR3 spans 16 amino acids. Germline V gene sequence: CDR1 ENHRY, CDR2 SYGVKD. Trimming cost V 4 bases and J 5 bases; bases outside gene matches: 8.

V is TRBV7-2 and J is TRBJ2-4; TRBD1 might be the D (5 bases). The germline V gene encodes CDR1 SGHTA and CDR2 FQGNSA. CDR3 length: 18 residues. The V gene lost 2 bases and the J gene lost 1 base, with 18 bases spanning the gap. Here the CDR3 reads CASSLWGGHDLAKNIQYF. The DNA for the CDR3 is TGTGCCAGCAGCTTATGGGGCGGTCATGATTTGGCCAAAAACATTCAGTACTTC.